This T cell receptor beta chain was sequenced in a study of blood T cell repertoires in COVID-19. The count of this clone is one. The data were produced by immunoSEQ multiplex PCR, yet TCRdb's version contains in-frame clones alone and is incomplete. The sample yields around 70,000 clones, more than 85% seen once. Source material: peripheral blood. The source of this sequence is a man between 60 and 75 years old with acute or convalescent COVID-19.

CDR3: CASSVDRGKGETQYF. The CDR3 DNA reads TGTGCCAGCAGTGTGGACAGGGGCAAGGGGGAGACCCAGTACTTC. This chain joins TRBV2 and TRBJ2-5, with TRBD1 identical over 9 bases. V shed 4 bases, J shed 5 bases, and the junction held 8 bases outside the gene matches. Per germline, CDR1 SNHLY and CDR2 FYNNEI. The CDR3 consists of 15 residues.